A single sample is the source of the 14 T cell receptor beta chains below, sequenced in a study of cytomegalovirus exposure and HLA in healthy donors. A multiplex PCR was run with 60 Vbeta primers and 13 Jbeta primers. Some clones are missing from TCRdb's copy, which holds only in-frame ones; the method was immunoSEQ multiplex PCR. The sample yields 150,000 to 200,000 clones, 81% seen once. The sequenced material came from PBMCs. These TCRs come from a woman between 18 and 30 years old in good health and CMV-seropositive.

The rearrangement joins TRBV7-9 to TRBJ1-2; 7 bases line up with TRBD1. This CDR3 has 16 residues. CDR1 is SEHNR and CDR2 is FQNEAQ in the germline V gene (reference sequence). The junction had 15 bases not matched to a gene; V was cut back by 5 bases and J by 6 bases. DNA of the CDR3: TGTGCCAGCAGCCATCGGGACAGAACTTTGGTGGATGGCTACACCTTC. Protein product: CASSHRDRTLVDGYTF.

This clone was found a few times. J is TRBJ1-2 and V is TRBV4-1; no clear D gene. Germline V lookup: CDR1 MGHRA, CDR2 YSYEKL. V gave up 1 base and J gave up 7 bases, with 13 bases separating them. The CDR3 is 14 residues long. The DNA for the CDR3 is TGCGCCAGCAGCCAAGTATCCCTGCTCGGTGGCTACACCTTC. Amino acid sequence: CASSQVSLLGGYTF.

The gene calls are TRBV7-2 and TRBJ2-1; unclear D gene. Per germline, CDR1 SGHTA and CDR2 FQGNSA. Trimming took 1 base from V and 6 from J, leaving 13 bases between them. This CDR3 spans 15 amino acids. CDR3 DNA sequence: TGTGCCAGCAGCTTAGACCAGCGCCGAGGCAATGAGCAGTTCTTC. It yields the protein CASSLDQRRGNEQFF.

For this clone: At one end, the junction sequence differs from germline, possibly due to a read error. This rearrangement joins TRBV7-7 to TRBJ2-5; 9 nucleotides agree with TRBD1. Germline values: CDR1 SSHAT, CDR2 FNYEAQ (reference sequence). The CDR3 consists of 16 residues. The DNA of the CDR3 is TGTGCTAGCAGCCACAACCCACAGGGGGCGGGAGAGACCCAGTACTTC. It codes for CASSHNPQGAGETQYF.

The chain combines TRBV2 with TRBJ2-3; 7 bases fit TRBD1. CDR1 and CDR2 (germline): SNHLY, FYNNEI. The J segment lost 0 bases and the V segment lost 9 bases, leaving 6 bases of the junction unmatched. The CDR3 covers 14 residues. The CDR3 is CARGTALSTDTQYF. The CDR3, as DNA: TGTGCCAGGGGGACAGCTCTAAGCACAGATACGCAGTATTTT.

The chain couples TRBV4-3 to TRBJ2-5; no reliable D call. In germline, CDR1 is LGHNA, CDR2 YSLEER. The CDR3 is made up of 13 amino acids. With 0 bases removed from V and 6 bases from J, the gap between germline ends came to 8 bases. The CDR3 bases are TGCGCCAGCAGCCAAGACAGGTTAAAGACCCAGTACTTC. Its translation: CASSQDRLKTQYF.

The rearrangement uses TRBV6-5 and TRBJ1-1; D possibly corresponds to TRBD1 (6 bases). The CDR3 runs 14 residues. Trimming left V 0 bases short and J 4 bases short, with 9 bases between. Germline loops: CDR1 MNHEY, CDR2 SVGAGI. The DNA for the CDR3 is TGTGCCAGCAGTTACTCGGGGGGGGCCACTGAAGCTTTCTTT. Translated: CASSYSGGATEAFF.

The CDR3 protein is CASSTFDEQFF. CDR3 nucleotide sequence: TGTGCCAGCAGCACTTTCGATGAGCAGTTCTTC. The chain combines TRBV7-2 with TRBJ2-1; no clear D gene. Germline assignment: CDR1 SGHTA and CDR2 FQGNSA. The CDR3 loop spans 11 amino acids. V was pared by 5 bases and J by 8 bases, with 7 bases between.

The rearrangement links TRBV4-1 to TRBJ2-1, with D maybe TRBD1 (6 bases). Looked up from germline, CDR1 is MGHRA and CDR2 is YSYEKL. Trimming shortened V by 2 bases and J by 1 base, and 18 bases separated the two germline ends. The CDR3 has 18 amino acids. As DNA, the CDR3 is TGCGCCAGCAGCCAACCAAACGATCAAGGGGGTTCCTACAATGAGCAGTTCTTC. It is translated as CASSQPNDQGGSYNEQFF.

The rearrangement links TRBV7-9 to TRBJ2-1; 12 bases match TRBD2. The CDR3 is 15 amino acids. Germline CDR1 reads SEHNR; CDR2 reads FQNEAQ (reference sequence). J gave up 10 bases and V 1 base, and 5 bases lay outside the gene matches. The CDR3 bases are TGTGCCAGCAGCTTAGTCGGACTAGCGGGATCCGAGCAGTTCTTC. It codes for CASSLVGLAGSEQFF.

The chain employs TRBV4-1 and TRBJ2-1, with a tentative D call TRBD1 (6 bases). Germline V gene lookup returns CDR1 MGHRA and CDR2 YSYEKL. Trimming shortened V by 1 base and J by 4 bases, and 11 bases separated the two germline ends. The CDR3 is 15 amino acids. This chain's CDR3 is CASSQVDRSYNEQFF. The CDR3 nucleotides read TGCGCCAGCAGCCAAGTAGACAGGAGTTACAATGAGCAGTTCTTC.

J is TRBJ2-5 and V is TRBV6-1, with D unclear. With 1 base removed from V and 9 bases from J, the gap between germline ends came to 15 bases. The V gene's germline CDR1 is MNHNS and CDR2 SASEGT. The CDR3 has 14 residues. As DNA, the CDR3 is TGTGCCAGCAGTGAAGAACCCGCCGCCTATGCCCAGTACTTC. Protein sequence: CASSEEPAAYAQYF.

The V and J genes are TRBV28 and TRBJ2-7; 7 nucleotides line up with TRBD2. With 3 bases clipped from V and 6 bases from J, the junction kept 8 bases outside the gene matches. This CDR3 contains 14 residues. CDR1 MDHEN and CDR2 SYDVKM come from the germline V gene. The CDR3 reads CASSLAREGGEQYF. The CDR3, as DNA: TGTGCCAGCAGTTTGGCCAGGGAGGGAGGCGAGCAGTACTTC.

The chain uses TRBV1 and TRBJ2-1; TRBD2, the D gene given by the table, was not confirmed from the DNA. TRBV1 is termed a pseudogene. CDR3 length: 21 residues. This CDR3 is CTSSQETSLPNGRGGHNEQFF. The CDR3 DNA reads TGCACCAGCAGCCAAGAAACCTCCCTACCCAACGGGCGGGGGGGCCACAATGAGCAGTTCTTC.